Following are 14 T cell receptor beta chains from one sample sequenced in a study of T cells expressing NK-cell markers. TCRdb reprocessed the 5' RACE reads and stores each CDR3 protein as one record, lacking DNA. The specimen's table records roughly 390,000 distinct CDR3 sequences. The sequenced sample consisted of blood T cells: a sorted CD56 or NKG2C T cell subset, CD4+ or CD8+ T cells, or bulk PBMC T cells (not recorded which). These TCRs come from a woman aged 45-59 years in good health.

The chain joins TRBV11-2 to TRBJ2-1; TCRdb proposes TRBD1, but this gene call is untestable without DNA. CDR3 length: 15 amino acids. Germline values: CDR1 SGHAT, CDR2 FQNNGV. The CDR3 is CASSLVTGAYNEQFF. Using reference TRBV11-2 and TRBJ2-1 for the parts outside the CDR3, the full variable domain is EAGVAQSPRYKIIEKRQSVAFWCNPISGHATLYWYQQILGQGPKLLIQFQNNGVVDDSQLPKDRFSAERLKGVDSTLKIQPAKLEDSAVYLCASSLVTGAYNEQFFGPGTRLTVL.

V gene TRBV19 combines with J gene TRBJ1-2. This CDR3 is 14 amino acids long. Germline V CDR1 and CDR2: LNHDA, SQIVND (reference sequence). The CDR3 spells CASSTSTNNYGYTF.

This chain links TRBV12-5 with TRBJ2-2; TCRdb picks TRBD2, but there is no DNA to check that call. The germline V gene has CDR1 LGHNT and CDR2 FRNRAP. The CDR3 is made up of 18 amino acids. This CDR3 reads CASGLSPLAGPNTGELFF.

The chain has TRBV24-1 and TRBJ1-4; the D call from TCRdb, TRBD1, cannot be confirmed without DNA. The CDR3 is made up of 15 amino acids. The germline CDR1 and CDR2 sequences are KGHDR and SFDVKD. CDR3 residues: CATSDPTGEEEKLFF.

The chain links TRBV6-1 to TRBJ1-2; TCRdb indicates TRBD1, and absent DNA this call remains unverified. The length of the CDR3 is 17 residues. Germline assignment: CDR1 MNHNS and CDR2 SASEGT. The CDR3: CAGKQGITYSFNYGYTF.

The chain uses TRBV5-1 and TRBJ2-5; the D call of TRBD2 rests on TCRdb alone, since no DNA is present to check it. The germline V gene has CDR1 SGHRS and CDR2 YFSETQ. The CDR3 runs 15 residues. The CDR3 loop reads CASSLGLAGRETQYF.

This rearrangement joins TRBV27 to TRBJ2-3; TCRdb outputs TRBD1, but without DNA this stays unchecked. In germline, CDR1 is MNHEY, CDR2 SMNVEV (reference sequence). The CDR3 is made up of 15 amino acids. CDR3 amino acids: CASSSPAGATDTQYF.

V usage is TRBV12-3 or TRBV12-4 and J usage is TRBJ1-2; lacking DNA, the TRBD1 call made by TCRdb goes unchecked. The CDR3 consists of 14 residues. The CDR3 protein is CASSLGTPRFGYTF.

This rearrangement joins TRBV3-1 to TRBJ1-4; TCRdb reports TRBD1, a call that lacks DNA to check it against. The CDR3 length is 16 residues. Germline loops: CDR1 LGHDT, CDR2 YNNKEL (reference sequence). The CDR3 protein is CASSQGQGAANEKLFF.

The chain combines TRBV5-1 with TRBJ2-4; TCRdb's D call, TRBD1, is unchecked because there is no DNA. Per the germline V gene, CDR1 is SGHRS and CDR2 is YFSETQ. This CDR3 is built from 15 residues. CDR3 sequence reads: CASRRYQGDRNIQYF.

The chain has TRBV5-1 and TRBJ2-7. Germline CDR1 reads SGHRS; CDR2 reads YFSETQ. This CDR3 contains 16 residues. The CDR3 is CASSLFQSINSYEQYF.

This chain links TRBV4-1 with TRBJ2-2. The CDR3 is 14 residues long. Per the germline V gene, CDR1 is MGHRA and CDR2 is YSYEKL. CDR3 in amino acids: CASSQGSEVGELFF.

The CDR3 loop reads CASKTGADNSPLHF. The J gene is TRBJ1-6, the V gene TRBV15; checking the TCRdb D call of TRBD1 is not possible without DNA. Germline loops: CDR1 LNHNV, CDR2 YYDKDF (reference sequence). The CDR3 has 14 amino acids. Full variable domain (outside the CDR3, taken from reference TRBV15 and TRBJ1-6): DAMVIQNPRYQVTQFGKPVTLSCSQTLNHNVMYWYQQKSSQAPKLLFHYYDKDFNNEADTPDNFQSRRPNTSFCFLDIRSPGLGDTAMYLCASKTGADNSPLHFGNGTRLTVT.

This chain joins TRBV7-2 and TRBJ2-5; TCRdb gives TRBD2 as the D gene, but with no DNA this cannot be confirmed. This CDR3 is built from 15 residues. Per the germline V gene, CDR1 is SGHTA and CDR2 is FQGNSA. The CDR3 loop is CASSLMLAGVETQYF.